What follows is one T cell receptor (beta chain) and its context. The sample is drawn from a study of blood T cell repertoires in COVID-19. Overall study: COVID-19 samples collected from the United States, Italy and Spain covered acute and convalescent phases. Sources were T cells, B-cell-depleted T cells, or PBMCs; the material itself was cDNA or gDNA.

Per the authors' pipeline: Reference gene primers were amplified, and this amplification served to estimate nucleated cell counts. Libraries were prepared by immunoSEQ multiplex PCR; TCRdb keeps only in-frame clonotypes and omits some of them. V and J calls plus clone size are reproduced from that table; the DNA served to infer D and trimming. The sample lists fewer than 30,000 clones, 80% to 90% occurring once. The specimen sequenced was peripheral blood. The receptor was isolated from a man in his sixties with acute or convalescent COVID-19.

The CDR3, as DNA: TGTGCCAGCAGCCATGAGTATGGCTACACCTTC. It yields the protein CASSHEYGYTF. The V gene is TRBV5-4, the J gene TRBJ1-2; the D is unclear. This CDR3 has 11 amino acids. Deletions cut 4 bases from V and 5 bases from J, with 6 bases between. Germline V gene sequence: CDR1 SGHNT, CDR2 YYREEE (reference sequence).